A single sample is the source of the 24 T cell receptor beta chains below, sequenced in a study of cytomegalovirus exposure and HLA in healthy donors. 60 Vbeta and 13 Jbeta primers were used in PCR. Assay: immunoSEQ multiplex PCR; the TCRdb copy retains only in-frame clones and omits some. The sample holds approximately 110,000 clones, roughly 70% seen once. Sequencing used PBMCs. Source of these receptors: a man in his forties or fifties in good health and CMV-seropositive.

The chain couples TRBV7-8 to TRBJ2-5; D is unclear. Deletions cut 5 bases from V and 10 bases from J, with 11 bases between. This CDR3 contains 11 residues. Germline V gene data show CDR1 as SGHVS and CDR2 as FQNEAQ. The CDR3: CASSPQVVQYF. The CDR3 DNA reads TGTGCCAGCAGCCCCCAGGTGGTCCAGTACTTC.

This clone was seen once. The chain joins TRBV20-1 to TRBJ2-3; D is possibly TRBD2 (6 bases). Germline V gene data show CDR1 as DFQATT and CDR2 as SNEGSKA (reference sequence). This CDR3 contains 10 residues. CDR3 sequence (DNA): TGCAGGGGGGGTGCAGATACGCAGTATTTT. Protein: CRGGADTQYF.

This CDR3 reads CASSRGGGETQYF. The CDR3 DNA sequence: TGTGCCAGCAGTCGCGGGGGCGGAGAGACCCAGTACTTC. The chain joins TRBV5-4 to TRBJ2-5, with D maybe TRBD2 (7 bases). The V end lost 5 bases, the J end lost 4 bases, and 12 bases lay between the germline ends. The CDR3 has 13 amino acids. Germline CDR1 SGHNT, CDR2 YYREEE (reference sequence).

J is TRBJ1-5 and V is TRBV5-1; a weak D match, TRBD1 (6 bases). V dropped 0 bases and J dropped 4 bases, with 11 bases sitting between them. The germline CDR1 and CDR2 sequences are SGHRS and YFSETQ. The CDR3 loop spans 15 amino acids. CDR3 nucleotide sequence: TGCGCCAGCAGCTTGGTAGGACAGCCTAATCAGCCCCAGCATTTT. Its translation is CASSLVGQPNQPQHF.

The rearrangement links TRBV15 to TRBJ1-2, with D maybe TRBD1 (6 bases). Germline-derived CDR1 and CDR2 are LNHNV and YYDKDF (reference sequence). The CDR3 spans 14 residues. V was cut by 2 bases and J by 6 bases, with 13 bases left in between. The CDR3 sequence is CATSRRAGADGYTF. DNA for the CDR3: TGTGCCACCAGCAGACGGGCAGGGGCTGATGGCTACACCTTC.

The rearrangement links TRBV5-4 to TRBJ2-1, with D perhaps matching TRBD2 (6 bases). The V gene lost 6 bases and the J gene lost 2 bases, with 15 bases spanning the gap. CDR1 is SGHNT and CDR2 is YYREEE in the germline V gene (reference sequence). This CDR3 is built from 15 residues. CDR3 sequence reads: CASTSGGVAYNEQFF. CDR3 coding DNA: TGTGCCAGCACCTCTGGCGGGGTTGCCTACAATGAGCAGTTCTTC.

The chain employs TRBV27 and TRBJ2-1; 9 nucleotides line up with TRBD2. The CDR3 spans 15 residues. J gave up 2 bases and V 4 bases, and 3 bases lay outside the gene matches. Germline-derived CDR1 and CDR2 are MNHEY and SMNVEV (reference sequence). This chain's CDR3 is CASSWVAGAYNEQFF. CDR3 DNA: TGTGCCAGCAGTTGGGTAGCGGGGGCCTACAATGAGCAGTTCTTC.

This chain uses TRBV5-6 with TRBJ2-1; 11 positions match TRBD2. CDR1 SGHDT and CDR2 YYEEEE come from the germline V gene. CDR3 length: 15 residues. With V trimmed by 4 bases and J by 8 bases, 8 bases remained unmatched. The CDR3 region is CASSEILAGAYEQFF. The DNA of the CDR3 is TGTGCCAGCAGCGAAATACTAGCGGGAGCGTATGAGCAGTTCTTC.

J is TRBJ1-1 and V is TRBV10-1; tentative D call: TRBD1 (5 bases). With 2 bases removed from V and 6 bases from J, the gap between germline ends came to 13 bases. The germline V gene has CDR1 WNHNN and CDR2 SYGVQD (reference sequence). The CDR3 has 14 amino acids. Here the CDR3 reads CASSEGGGTAEAFF. The CDR3 nucleotides are TGCGCCAGCAGTGAGGGTGGCGGGACCGCTGAAGCTTTCTTT.

The chain is built from TRBV6-6 and TRBJ1-4; TRBD1 matches 9 bases. The CDR3 extends over 16 amino acids. V was pared by 2 bases and J by 3 bases, with 4 bases of the junction left unmatched. Germline values: CDR1 MNHNY, CDR2 SVGAGI (reference sequence). CDR3 nucleotide sequence: TGTGCCAGCAGTTACCGACAGGGGGGGGCTAATGAAAAACTGTTTTTT. The encoded protein is CASSYRQGGANEKLFF.

The V gene is TRBV28, the J gene TRBJ1-2, with D possibly being TRBD1 (5 bases). CDR1 and CDR2 from the germline V gene are MDHEN and SYDVKM. Trimming removed 2 bases at V and 7 bases at J, with 11 bases between. This CDR3 spans 13 amino acids. The CDR3 loop reads CASSLIRVGGYTF. Written as DNA, the CDR3 is TGTGCCAGCAGTTTAATCAGGGTCGGTGGCTACACCTTC.

This clone was seen once. The chain uses TRBV4-3 and TRBJ2-3; 9 nucleotides match TRBD2. Per germline, CDR1 LGHNA and CDR2 YSLEER. Germline trimming cut 1 base from V and 0 bases from J; bases unmatched to any gene: 11. The CDR3 length is 19 residues. The CDR3 coding sequence is TGCGCCAGCAGCCAAGGAGCGGGTAGCGGGGGCGTCAGCACAGATACGCAGTATTTT. It codes for CASSQGAGSGGVSTDTQYF.

In this sample, this clone turned up a few times. V gene TRBV19 combines with J gene TRBJ1-2; D perhaps matches TRBD1 (5 bases). The CDR3 extends over 14 amino acids. Germline V gene lookup returns CDR1 LNHDA and CDR2 SQIVND (reference sequence). Trimming pared 2 bases from V and 3 bases from J, leaving 10 bases between. CDR3 region: CASSIIGDDYGYTF. The CDR3 coding sequence is TGTGCCAGTAGTATAATAGGGGATGACTATGGCTACACCTTC.

The sample holds a few counts of this clone. The rearrangement joins TRBV29-1 to TRBJ2-3; a weak D match, TRBD2 (6 bases). CDR1 is SQVTM and CDR2 is ANQGSEA in the germline V gene. The CDR3 is 18 residues long. V lost 2 bases and J lost 4, with 25 bases in between. The CDR3 DNA reads as TGCAGCGTTGAATTTTGGGCGATTTCCGGGAGCCCCTCAGATACGCAGTATTTT. As protein: CSVEFWAISGSPSDTQYF.

This clone was detected a few times. The CDR3 region has the DNA TGTGCCAGCAGCCCGACATTAGAGGAGCAGTTCTTC. It encodes CASSPTLEEQFF. The rearrangement links TRBV4-2 to TRBJ2-1; D is undetermined. CDR1 is LGHNA and CDR2 is YNFKEQ in the germline V gene. The CDR3 totals 12 residues. V gave up 4 bases and J gave up 10 bases, with 11 bases separating them.

The V gene is TRBV5-1, the J gene TRBJ2-1; no definite D call. Germline lookup yields CDR1 SGHRS and CDR2 YFSETQ. V was clipped by 0 bases and J by 4 bases, with 11 bases between them. The CDR3 sequence is 15 residues long. The DNA for the CDR3 is TGCGCCAGCAGCTTGGACCCGGTCGGGTACAATGAGCAGTTCTTC. Translation gives CASSLDPVGYNEQFF.

The chain recombines TRBV5-1 with TRBJ2-1; 10 positions agree with TRBD2. Germline assignment: CDR1 SGHRS and CDR2 YFSETQ. The length of the CDR3 is 15 residues. V was pared by 5 bases and J by 3 bases, with 5 bases of the junction left unmatched. This CDR3 reads CASRDGLAVYNEQFF. The CDR3 nucleotides read TGCGCCAGCAGGGACGGACTAGCGGTCTACAATGAGCAGTTCTTC.

The gene calls are TRBV19 and TRBJ2-6; perhaps TRBD1 as D (5 bases). This CDR3 contains 18 residues. V lost 4 bases and J 0 bases, leaving 16 bases between the germline ends. Germline values: CDR1 LNHDA, CDR2 SQIVND (reference sequence). The CDR3 is CASSKQGSRSSGANVLTF. The CDR3 bases are TGTGCCAGTAGTAAGCAGGGTTCGCGCAGCTCTGGGGCCAACGTCCTGACTTTC.

The CDR3 sequence: CASSAENTEAFF. Here the CDR3 DNA reads TGTGCCAGCAGTGCAGAGAACACTGAAGCTTTCTTT. V gene TRBV2 combines with J gene TRBJ1-1; D gene unclear. Germline V gene data show CDR1 as SNHLY and CDR2 as FYNNEI. Trimming took off 4 bases at V and 1 base at J, with 4 bases between the two ends. The CDR3 length is 12 residues. Complete variable domain (other parts from reference TRBV2 and TRBJ1-1): EPEVTQTPSHQVTQMGQEVILRCVPISNHLYFYWYRQILGQKVEFLVSFYNNEISEKSEIFDDQFSVERPDGSNFTLKIRSTKLEDSAMYFCASSAENTEAFFGQGTRLTVV.

This rearrangement joins TRBV10-3 to TRBJ1-1, with TRBD1 identical over 8 bases. Germline lookup yields CDR1 ENHRY and CDR2 SYGVKD. The CDR3 totals 13 residues. Unmatched junction bases numbered 3, after V lost 6 bases and J lost 3 bases. CDR3 residues: CAIRLTGDTEAFF. In DNA, the CDR3 is TGTGCCATCAGGCTGACAGGGGACACTGAAGCTTTCTTT.

This chain connects TRBV2 to TRBJ2-2; 8 bases line up with TRBD1. J was trimmed by 6 bases and V by 4 bases; bases with no gene match: 4. There are 14 residues in the CDR3. Germline-derived CDR1 and CDR2 are SNHLY and FYNNEI. The CDR3 bases are TGTGCCAGCAGTGGTGAACAGGGGGCCGGGGAGCTGTTTTTT. This encodes CASSGEQGAGELFF.

J is TRBJ2-1 and V is TRBV6-1; perhaps TRBD2 as D (7 bases). The CDR3 consists of 15 residues. The germline gives CDR1 MNHNS, CDR2 SASEGT. V lost 7 bases and J 6 bases, leaving 19 bases between the germline ends. CDR3 nucleotide sequence: TGTGCCAGCACAAAGGGGAGGGGGGTATCCAATGAGCAGTTCTTC. Translated, it gives CASTKGRGVSNEQFF.

This chain uses TRBV25-1 with TRBJ2-2; TRBD1 might be the D (6 bases). Germline CDR1 and CDR2: MGHDK and SYGVNS. The germline V and J ends were trimmed by 2 bases and 6 bases, with 16 bases remaining between them. The CDR3 consists of 16 residues. The CDR3 region is CASSENRVGAAGELFF. Here the CDR3 DNA reads TGTGCCAGCAGTGAAAACAGGGTGGGGGCCGCCGGGGAGCTGTTTTTT. The variable domain in full, completed from reference TRBV25-1 and TRBJ2-2, reads EADIYQTPRYLVIGTGKKITLECSQTMGHDKMYWYQQDPGMELHLIHYSYGVNSTEKGDLSSESTVSRIRTEHFPLTLESARPSHTSQYLCASSENRVGAAGELFFGEGSRLTVL.

This chain joins TRBV30 and TRBJ2-1, with 7 bases aligning to TRBD1. The germline CDR1 and CDR2 sequences are GTSNPN and SVGIG (reference sequence). V was clipped by 3 bases and J by 4 bases; unmatched bases: 0. The CDR3 is made up of 12 amino acids. CDR3 in DNA: TGTGCCTGGAGGGGACAGTACAATGAGCAGTTCTTC. Its translation: CAWRGQYNEQFF. Full variable domain (remainder filled in from reference TRBV30 and TRBJ2-1): SQTIHQWPATLVQPVGSPLSLECTVEGTSNPNLYWYRQAAGRGLQLLFYSVGIGQISSEVPQNLSASRPQDRQFILSSKKLLLSDSGFYLCAWRGQYNEQFFGPGTRLTVL.